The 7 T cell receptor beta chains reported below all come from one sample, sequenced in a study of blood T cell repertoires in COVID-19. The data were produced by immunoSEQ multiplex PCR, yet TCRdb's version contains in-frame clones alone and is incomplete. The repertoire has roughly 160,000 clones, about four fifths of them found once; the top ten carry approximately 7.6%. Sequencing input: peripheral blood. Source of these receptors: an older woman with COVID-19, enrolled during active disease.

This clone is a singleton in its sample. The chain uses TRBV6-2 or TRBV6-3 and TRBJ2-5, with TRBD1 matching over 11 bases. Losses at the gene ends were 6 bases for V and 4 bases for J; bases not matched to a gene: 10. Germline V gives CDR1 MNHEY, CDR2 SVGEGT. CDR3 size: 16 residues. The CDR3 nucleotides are TGTGCCAGCAGCTCGGGGACAGGGGGGAGGGGAGAGACCCAGTACTTC. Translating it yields CASSSGTGGRGETQYF.

CDR3 loop: CASSPRLAGLSADTQYF. The CDR3 DNA reads as TGTGCCAGCAGCCCGCGTCTAGCGGGCCTTTCCGCGGATACGCAGTATTTT. V is TRBV7-9 and J is TRBJ2-3, with TRBD2 matching 8 bases. Germline loops: CDR1 SEHNR, CDR2 FQNEAQ (reference sequence). V shed 5 bases, J shed 6 bases, and the junction held 16 bases outside the gene matches. There are 17 residues in the CDR3.

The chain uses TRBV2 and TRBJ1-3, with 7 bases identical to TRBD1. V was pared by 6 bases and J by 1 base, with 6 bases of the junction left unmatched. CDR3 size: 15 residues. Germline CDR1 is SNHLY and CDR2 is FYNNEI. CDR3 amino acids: CASRVGQSSGNTIYF. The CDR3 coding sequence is TGTGCCAGCAGGGTGGGACAGTCATCTGGAAACACCATATATTTT. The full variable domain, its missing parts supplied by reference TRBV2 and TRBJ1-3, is EPEVTQTPSHQVTQMGQEVILRCVPISNHLYFYWYRQILGQKVEFLVSFYNNEISEKSEIFDDQFSVERPDGSNFTLKIRSTKLEDSAMYFCASRVGQSSGNTIYFGEGSWLTVV.

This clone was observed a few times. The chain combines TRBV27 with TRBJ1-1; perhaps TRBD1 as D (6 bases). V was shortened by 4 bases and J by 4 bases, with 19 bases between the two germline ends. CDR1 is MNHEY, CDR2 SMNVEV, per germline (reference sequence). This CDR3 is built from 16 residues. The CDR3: CASSYRRGARGTEAFF. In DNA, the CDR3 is TGTGCCAGCAGTTACCGCCGGGGGGCGAGGGGCACTGAAGCTTTCTTT.

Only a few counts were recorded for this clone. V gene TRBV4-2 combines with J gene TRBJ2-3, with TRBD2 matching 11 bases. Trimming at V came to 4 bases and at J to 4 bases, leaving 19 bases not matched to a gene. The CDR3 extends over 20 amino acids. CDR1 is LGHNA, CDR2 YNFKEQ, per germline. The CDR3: CASSPQLGLAGGRTADTQYF. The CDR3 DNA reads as TGTGCCAGCAGCCCCCAACTTGGGCTAGCGGGGGGCCGAACGGCAGATACGCAGTATTTT.

The CDR3 DNA follows: TGTGCCAGCAGGCCGGGACAGGGGGCGTATGTTGCGAGGAACACTGAAGCTTTCTTT. This sequence encodes CASRPGQGAYVARNTEAFF. V usage is TRBV28 and J usage is TRBJ1-1; 12 bases align to TRBD1. Germline CDR1 reads MDHEN; CDR2 reads SYDVKM. The CDR3 is 19 residues long. The trim removed 6 bases at V and 1 base at J, leaving 15 bases unmatched.

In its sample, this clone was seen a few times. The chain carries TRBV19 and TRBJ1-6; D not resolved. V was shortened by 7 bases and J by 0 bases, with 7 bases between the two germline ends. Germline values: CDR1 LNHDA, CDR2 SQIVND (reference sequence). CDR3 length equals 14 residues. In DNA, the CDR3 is TGTGCCAGTAAGACGGGCTCCTATAATTCACCCCTCCACTTT. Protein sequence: CASKTGSYNSPLHF.